This T cell receptor beta chain comes out of a study of blood T cell repertoires in COVID-19. Authors' methods: It was from reference gene primer amplification that nucleated cell counts were estimated. Method: immunoSEQ multiplex PCR; TCRdb's copy keeps in-frame clones and lacks some. V and J calls and clone size are as listed in that table; D and trimming were resolved from the DNA. The profile shows hundreds of thousands of clones, about 85% of them singletons. Participants were placed into cohorts based on the clinical history they reported. The CDR3 spans 13 residues. The V and J ends lost 3 bases and 7 bases, in that order; junction bases with no gene match: 6. Germline values: CDR1 MNHEY, CDR2 SMNVEV (reference sequence).

The clonotype comes from a man in his forties or fifties who had recovered from COVID-19. The chain links TRBV27 to TRBJ2-7; the match to TRBD2 covers 7 bases. The sample comprised PBMCs or T cells enriched from blood (not recorded which). The CDR3 DNA sequence: TGTGCCAGCAGTTTCCCCGGGGGGTTTGAGCAGTACTTC. Protein sequence: CASSFPGGFEQYF.